By frequency in the sample, the clone carrying this TCR beta chain is medium-sized. The data belong to a study of T cells in localized non-small cell lung cancer. Trimming cost V 6 bases and J 0 bases, with 15 bases left between them. CDR3 length equals 16 residues. Germline assignment: CDR1 WSHSY and CDR2 SAAADI. Sequencing used immunoSEQ multiplex PCR; TCRdb keeps in-frame clones, though not all of them. The repertoire consists of more than 950 clones, with roughly 25% occurring once and the leading ten covering under 35%. The sample here was normal lung tissue next to the tumor, taken before any cancer treatment. The source is a male donor aged 60 or over with stage I lung adenocarcinoma. The rearrangement links TRBV10-2 to TRBJ2-1, with D possibly called TRBD1 or TRBD2 (6 bases each). As DNA, the CDR3 is TGCGCCAGCAGCGTCGGAAGGGGGGTCTCCTACAATGAGCAGTTCTTC. Protein: CASSVGRGVSYNEQFF.